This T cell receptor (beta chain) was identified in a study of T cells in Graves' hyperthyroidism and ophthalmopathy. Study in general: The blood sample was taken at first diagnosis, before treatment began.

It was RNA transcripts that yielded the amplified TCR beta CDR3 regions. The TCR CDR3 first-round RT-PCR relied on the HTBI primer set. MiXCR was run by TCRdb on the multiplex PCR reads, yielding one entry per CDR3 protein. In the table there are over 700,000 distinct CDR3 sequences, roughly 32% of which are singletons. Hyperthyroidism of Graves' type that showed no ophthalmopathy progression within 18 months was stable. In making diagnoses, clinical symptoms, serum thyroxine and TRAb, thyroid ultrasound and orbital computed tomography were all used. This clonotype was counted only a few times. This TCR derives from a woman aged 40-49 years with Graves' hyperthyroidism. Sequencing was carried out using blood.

The CDR3 sequence is CASSLVVGLEETQYF. In DNA form, the CDR3 reads TGCGCCAGCAGCTTGGTAGTCGGTCTTGAGGAGACCCAGTACTTC. The chain couples TRBV5-1 to TRBJ2-5; D is unclear. Trimming stripped 0 bases from V and 5 bases from J, with 14 bases between. The CDR3 consists of 15 residues. The germline gives CDR1 SGHRS, CDR2 YFSETQ.